The 25 T cell receptor beta chains given below trace back to one sample, sequenced in a study of CD8+CD57+ T cells in acquired aplastic anemia. Both TCR beta VDJ combination and CDR3 sequence profiling were carried out. Genomic DNA was the template for this profiling. MiXCR, run by TCRdb on the reads, gives a single entry per CDR3 protein. The sample holds approximately 98,000 distinct CDR3 sequences, roughly 51% seen once. Sequenced input: sorted CD4+, CD8+, or CD8+CD57+ T cells (not recorded which) from PBMCs. The source of these receptors is a human donor in good health, serving as a control.

The genes are TRBV6-5 and TRBJ1-2, with D possibly TRBD1 on 6 matching bases. Germline lookup yields CDR1 MNHEY and CDR2 SVGAGI. V lost 2 bases and J 2 bases, leaving 15 bases between the germline ends. This CDR3 has 16 amino acids. In DNA form, the CDR3 reads TGTGCCAGCAGTTACCCACAGGGTCGGGGGAACTATGGCTACACCTTC. Its protein is CASSYPQGRGNYGYTF.

The chain links TRBV6-1 to TRBJ1-1, with 7 bases fitting TRBD1. V gave up 5 bases and J gave up 5 bases; unmatched junction bases: 8. Germline CDR1 reads MNHNS; CDR2 reads SASEGT. The length of the CDR3 is 14 residues. For the CDR3, the DNA is TGTGCCAGCAGTCCCCACCCAGGGGGGACTGAAGCTTTCTTT. It codes for CASSPHPGGTEAFF.

This sequence joins TRBV15 and TRBJ1-5; TRBD1 is a possible D gene (6 bases). V lost 0 bases to trimming and J lost 5 bases, with 14 bases between them. Germline CDR1 is LNHNV and CDR2 is YYDKDF (reference sequence). The CDR3 totals 16 residues. CDR3 sequence reads: CATSRDSGGADQPQHF. DNA for the CDR3: TGTGCCACCAGCAGAGATAGCGGGGGGGCTGATCAGCCCCAGCATTTT.

This clonotype was detected a few times. A single base separates this from a much larger clone, so it may be a read error. J is TRBJ2-1 and V is TRBV20-1, with D unclear. Trimming removed 4 bases from V and 7 bases from J, with 23 bases in between. This CDR3 is built from 16 residues. Germline-derived CDR1 and CDR2 are DFQATT and SNEGSKA (reference sequence). This chain's CDR3 is CSATNSRASVGNEQFF. The CDR3 bases are TGCAGTGCTACTAATAGCAGAGCCTCGGTGGGGAATGAGCAGTTCTTC.

The rearrangement uses TRBV24-1 and TRBJ2-5; 8 bases are a match to TRBD1. The germline CDR1 and CDR2 sequences are KGHDR and SFDVKD. The CDR3 is made up of 15 amino acids. Trimming took 7 bases from V and 1 from J; bases not matched to a gene: 7. The CDR3 sequence: CATSSRQGTQETQYF. The CDR3 DNA is TGTGCCACCAGCTCAAGACAGGGGACCCAAGAGACCCAGTACTTC.

CDR3 loop: CASSPTSVLALEQYF. Here the CDR3 DNA reads TGTGCCAGCAGCCCGACTAGCGTCCTCGCCCTCGAGCAGTACTTC. J is TRBJ2-7 and V is TRBV5-5, with TRBD2 matching 8 bases. Trimming cost V 4 bases and J 6 bases; bases outside gene matches: 12. CDR3 size: 15 residues. Germline lookup yields CDR1 SGHKS and CDR2 YYEKEE (reference sequence).

This clonotype appeared a single time. The gene calls are TRBV19 and TRBJ2-7, with D possibly called TRBD1 or TRBD2 (5 bases each). The CDR3 runs to 14 residues. Germline lookup yields CDR1 LNHDA and CDR2 SQIVND (reference sequence). Between the trimmed V and J ends, which lost 6 bases and 0 bases, there was a span of 12 bases. CDR3 amino acids: CASRTGPSSYEQYF. DNA for the CDR3: TGTGCCAGTAGGACGGGGCCTAGCTCCTACGAGCAGTACTTC.

This chain joins TRBV7-2 and TRBJ2-7; tentatively, D is TRBD1 (6 bases). The CDR3 sequence is 12 residues long. V lost 5 bases and J 5 bases, leaving 10 bases between the germline ends. The germline CDR1 and CDR2 sequences are SGHTA and FQGNSA. In DNA, the CDR3 is TGTGCCAGCAGCCGCCGGACAGACGAGCAGTACTTC. Residues: CASSRRTDEQYF.

V gene TRBV9 combines with J gene TRBJ2-1; 10 bases are a match to TRBD1. V lost 4 bases, J lost 7 bases, and 5 bases stayed unmatched. This CDR3 region has 14 residues. Germline V gene data show CDR1 as SGDLS and CDR2 as YYNGEE. The CDR3 protein is CASSTRTGGNEQFF. The CDR3 region has the DNA TGTGCCAGCAGCACGAGGACAGGGGGGAATGAGCAGTTCTTC.

This chain uses TRBV24-1 with TRBJ2-3, with 9 bases fitting TRBD2. The V and J ends lost 5 bases and 5 bases, in that order; junction bases with no gene match: 10. The CDR3 extends over 16 amino acids. Germline V lookup: CDR1 KGHDR, CDR2 SFDVKD. The CDR3 loop reads CATSAPIAGEGDTQYF. CDR3 nucleotide sequence: TGTGCCACCAGTGCCCCCATAGCGGGAGAGGGAGATACGCAGTATTTT.

This clonotype was observed many times. This chain joins TRBV6-1 and TRBJ2-1; D tentatively fits TRBD1 or TRBD2 (6 bases each). Germline CDR1 and CDR2: MNHNS and SASEGT. There are 12 residues in the CDR3. The ends were cut back, 7 bases at V and 9 bases at J, with 13 bases in the middle. The CDR3 DNA sequence: TGTGCCAGCAATGGGGGGCCCGTTGAGCAGTTCTTC. Amino acids: CASNGGPVEQFF.

Notes on this clonotype: A much more abundant neighbour one base away suggests this may be a read error. The rearrangement uses TRBV20-1 and TRBJ2-2; D call uncertain. The CDR3 spans 14 residues. Germline V CDR1 and CDR2: DFQATT, SNEGSKA (reference sequence). The CDR3 DNA reads TGCGGTGCTAGAGATTTTTTTGACACCGGGGAGCTGTTTTTT. This codes for CGARDFFDTGELFF.

At least ten counts were recorded for this clonotype. Since a much larger clone is just one base distant, this may be a read error. The J gene is TRBJ2-5, the V gene TRBV29-1; D gene unclear. Per germline, CDR1 SQVTM and CDR2 ANQGSEA. The CDR3 totals 12 residues. The DNA of the CDR3 is TGCAGCGTTGAATATGTATCACTCGTAATTTTCTTC. This sequence encodes CSVEYVSLVIFF.

This rearrangement joins TRBV25-1 to TRBJ2-1; D gene ambiguous. The germline V gene has CDR1 MGHDK and CDR2 SYGVNS. The CDR3 extends over 15 amino acids. Trimming removed 7 bases from V and 0 bases from J, with 13 bases in between. In DNA, the CDR3 is TGTGCCAGCATGGACGAGTACCGCTCCTACAATGAGCAGTTCTTC. Translation: CASMDEYRSYNEQFF.

The chain carries TRBV25-1 and TRBJ2-7; D perhaps matches TRBD2 (5 bases). This CDR3 region has 14 residues. V was trimmed by 6 bases and J by 7 bases, leaving 19 bases between them. The germline V gene encodes CDR1 MGHDK and CDR2 SYGVNS. The CDR3 loop is CASSPGGLYNEQYF. The CDR3 DNA reads as TGTGCCAGCAGCCCCGGCGGACTCTACAATGAGCAGTACTTC.

This clonotype occurred many times. The chain recombines TRBV19 with TRBJ2-1; 13 bases agree with TRBD2. This CDR3 has 15 residues. With 4 bases clipped from V and 6 bases from J, the junction kept 3 bases outside the gene matches. Per germline, CDR1 LNHDA and CDR2 SQIVND (reference sequence). This CDR3 reads CASSTGTSGVNEQFF. CDR3 in DNA: TGTGCCAGTAGTACTGGGACTAGCGGGGTCAATGAGCAGTTCTTC.

The chain links TRBV10-3 to TRBJ2-1; 7 nucleotides match TRBD2. The V and J ends lost 9 bases and 5 bases, in that order; junction bases with no gene match: 13. Germline CDR1 and CDR2: ENHRY and SYGVKD. The CDR3 spans 15 residues. The CDR3 loop reads CAMRGGEISNNEQFF. The CDR3 DNA is TGTGCCATGCGTGGGGGGGAAATATCGAACAATGAGCAGTTCTTC.

The table lists this clonotype with a count of one. This chain links TRBV19 with TRBJ1-1, with D possibly being TRBD1 (5 bases). V lost 1 base and J 6 bases, leaving 18 bases between the germline ends. The CDR3 consists of 16 residues. CDR1 and CDR2 from the germline V gene are LNHDA and SQIVND (reference sequence). In nucleotides, the CDR3 is TGTGCCAGTAGTATAGTAATGGGACTAGCAGGAGCTGAAGCTTTCTTT. Residues: CASSIVMGLAGAEAFF.

The chain links TRBV4-2 to TRBJ2-5, with D tentatively TRBD1 or TRBD2 (5 bases each). Germline V gene sequence: CDR1 LGHNA, CDR2 YNFKEQ. The V end was cut by 1 base, the J end by 5 bases, with 14 bases between. The CDR3 has 15 residues. In nucleotides, the CDR3 is TGTGCCAGCAGCCAAGGAGGGGTGGGCGGGGAGACCCAGTACTTC. This sequence encodes CASSQGGVGGETQYF.

This clonotype was observed at least ten times. The rearrangement links TRBV27 to TRBJ2-7; the match to TRBD1 covers 8 bases. Germline CDR1 and CDR2: MNHEY and SMNVEV (reference sequence). This CDR3 comprises 12 residues. V dropped 4 bases and J dropped 5; count of bases not matched to a gene: 1. CDR3 amino acids: CASSSQGDEQYF. The CDR3 DNA sequence: TGTGCCAGCAGTTCACAGGGGGACGAGCAGTACTTC.

This clonotype was seen repeatedly, ten times or more. The chain joins TRBV5-1 to TRBJ2-1, with D tentatively TRBD2 (5 bases). V lost 1 base, J lost 6 bases, and 14 bases lay in between. The CDR3 is 15 amino acids. Germline V lookup: CDR1 SGHRS, CDR2 YFSETQ. The CDR3 here is CASSLFRGLGNEQFF. Written as DNA, the CDR3 is TGCGCCAGCAGCTTGTTCAGAGGGCTGGGCAATGAGCAGTTCTTC.

In this sample, this clonotype turned up many times. The chain carries TRBV7-9 and TRBJ2-7, with 7 bases fitting TRBD1. The CDR3 is 15 amino acids. The V gene's germline CDR1 is SEHNR and CDR2 FQNEAQ (reference sequence). V lost 3 bases, J lost 0 bases, and 5 bases stayed unmatched. In DNA form, the CDR3 reads TGTGCCAGCAGCTTCAGACAGGGAAGCTCCTACGAGCAGTACTTC. Protein product: CASSFRQGSSYEQYF.

This clonotype was seen many times. The rearrangement joins TRBV12-3 or TRBV12-4 to TRBJ1-1; TRBD1 might be the D (5 bases). The CDR3 sequence is 14 residues long. The V and J ends lost 7 bases and 7 bases respectively, with 19 bases between them. The DNA for the CDR3 is TGTGCCAGCACCCTAGTGGGTGGGGGGGATGAAGCTTTCTTT. Translation: CASTLVGGGDEAFF.

The table lists this clonotype with many counts. This chain links TRBV11-2 with TRBJ2-3, with 9 nucleotides matching TRBD2. Germline V gene lookup returns CDR1 SGHAT and CDR2 FQNNGV. V was pared by 3 bases and J by 4 bases, with 5 bases of the junction left unmatched. CDR3 length: 15 residues. CDR3 sequence (DNA): TGTGCCAGCAGCTTCGGACTAGCGAACGCAGATACGCAGTATTTT. Its protein is CASSFGLANADTQYF.

This clonotype has at least ten counts. V is TRBV6-5 and J is TRBJ1-1; 7 bases are a match to TRBD1. CDR3 length: 14 amino acids. CDR1 and CDR2 (germline): MNHEY, SVGAGI. The V and J ends lost 6 bases and 0 bases, in that order; junction bases with no gene match: 4. The CDR3 loop is CASRFRGMNTEAFF. In DNA form, the CDR3 reads TGTGCCAGCAGATTCAGGGGGATGAACACTGAAGCTTTCTTT.